This T cell receptor beta chain was recorded in a study of cytomegalovirus exposure and HLA in healthy donors (dated by TCRdb to about 2017). In terms of the full investigation: An earlier analysis of 587 of the donors reported more than 250 Gb of sequence data and 117 million unique TCR beta sequences from 150 million to 200 million T cells. An early release covering 550 to 650 HLA-typed donors comprised about 320 gigabases of sequencing data and approximately 80 million unique TCR sequences. Among the roughly 400 genotyped donors, around 81% belonged to the genetic ancestry cluster associated with self-reported Caucasian donors. The study aimed to test whether signatures of past pathogen exposure could be identified by cataloging public T cell receptors. The study used immunosequencing to profile the T cell repertoires of more than 650 subjects and linked those repertoires to cytomegalovirus serostatus. Besides the first cohort of approximately 670 subjects, a separate validation cohort made up of 90 to 150 different subjects was used. The study combined high-throughput TCR immunosequencing, statistical association of individual TCRs with disease status, and machine learning to predict cytomegalovirus infection status. A later analysis re-analyzed previously published TCR beta repertoires from about 600 donors and added high-resolution HLA genotyping to study TCR occurrence patterns. Rather than using new phenotypic data, the later analysis identified candidate immune exposures from TCR beta sequences and from how often those sequences occurred across donors. To decide whether each TCR beta V gene segment behaved as functional or pseudogenic, an earlier analysis of some 570 of the donors relied on high-throughput TCR beta sequencing. Donor age, sex, ethnicity and CMV serostatus were collected together with the repertoire data. In a later genetic analysis, genome-wide SNP genotypes for 398 of the 666 donors were used, and that subset was treated as a discovery cohort. Every repertoire in the discovery cohort had been generated on one and the same sequencing platform. Both class I and class II loci were covered by HLA typing, at four-digit resolution. The number of typed donors differed by locus: roughly 629-640 for A, B, C, DRB1 and DQB1; 522 for DQA1; about 600 for DPA1; and roughly 470 for DPB1. Because of strong linkage in the cohort, five DR-DQ haplotypes were treated as single units for association and clustering. Across around 400 genotyped donors of the cohort, an average of roughly 200,000 unique TCR beta nucleotide sequences per donor were sequenced, and roughly 17% of those sequences were non-productive.

CDR1 and CDR2 are drawn from the germline V gene: MDHEN, SYDVKM. The V end gives up 6 bases and the J end 2 bases, leaving 1 base in the junction not matched to a gene. The CDR3 goes from the cysteine to the phenylalanine over 13 residues. Left in the record is the CDR3 DNA by itself, 39 bases read in frame from the first base. Preparation of the library involved the immunoSEQ multiplex PCR assay. A mixture of 60 forward primers for TCR Vbeta segments and 13 reverse primers for TCR Jbeta segments was used in the multiplex PCR. The CDR3 region of rearranged TCR beta genes was amplified from genomic DNA with a multiplex PCR assay. On the Illumina HiSeq System, the amplified TCR beta libraries were sequenced as 87-base-pair reads. The study's processing was this. Across the 670 or so repertoires, a later analysis counted roughly 77 million unique TCR beta chains, 9.5 million to 12 million of which were shared by at least two donors. To remove PCR and sequencing errors, raw reads were error-corrected and collapsed into unique sequences using a nearest-neighbor algorithm that merged closely related sequences. To assign V, D and J gene segments, CDR3 sequences were aligned to IMGT reference sequences. For a sequence to be retained, at least a six-nucleotide match to both a V gene segment and a J gene segment was required. Rearrangements were classified as productive when the CDR3 lacked stop codons and remained in frame with V and J, and all other rearrangements were classified as non-productive. Following IMGT convention, CDR3 was defined as the stretch from the second conserved V-encoded cysteine up to the conserved J-encoded phenylalanine. The earlier analysis of roughly 590 of the donors excluded sequences that lacked an unambiguous match to a single V gene segment. An earlier analysis of a few hundred of the donors classified V segments as functional when productive rearrangements were above 56.7% and as segregating when the standard deviation between donors was above 5%. A statistical classification framework was developed to diagnose cytomegalovirus status using the catalog of TCR beta chain sequences. A later analysis assigned V and J genes by comparing TCR nucleotide sequences with IMGT/GENE-DB human TR gene sequences. In a later analysis, CDR3 sequences and most-parsimonious VDJ recombination scenarios were assigned using the TCRdist pipeline. In a later analysis, every TCR beta chain was defined by the combination of its CDR3 amino acid sequence and its V-gene family, and reads without a unique V-gene family were dropped. A later analysis removed nearly 600 highly shared, low-generation-probability nucleotide sequences to deal with suspected cross-contamination and a sequencing artifact. For each public chain, a later analysis derived a clonal expansion index from normalized ranks of inferred template counts within each repertoire. In a later analysis, generation probabilities were computed with a VDJ recombination model fitted to out-of-frame rearrangements, and the resulting probabilities were checked against IGoR. A later analysis scored TCR-TCR, TCR-HLA and TCR-CMV co-occurrence with hypergeometric tests, applying a repertoire-size bias correction to TCR pairs. False discovery rates were estimated in a later analysis by permuting HLA or CMV assignments 20 times. In a later analysis, co-occurring TCRs were grouped with DBSCAN, and TCRdist sequence similarity was added when clustering was performed within HLA-allele-positive subsets. Co-occurrence clustering excluded repertoires with fewer than 30,000 or more than 120,000 public chains, plus five with anomalous nucleotide sharing. TCRdb took over this immuneACCESS table, retaining in-frame rearrangements with V and J assigned. Such tables are incomplete; in checked studies, under half of the missing clones stem from an unresolved V gene, and the remainder is unexplained. The DNA was the basis for D and trimming; V, J and clone size are from that table. Across this sample there are about 150,000 clones, with over 70% seen only once. The ten largest account for about 3.4% of the sample.

A note on this clone: What antigen it recognizes has not been identified. No much larger clonotype is one base removed from it; base qualities were not supplied.

In total, 500 to 700 healthy bone marrow donors made up the cohort. Cohort members were all nominally healthy when sampled, although unrecorded immune exposures were likely present. The donor was CMV seronegative and was included in the group of 352 seronegative cohort members. A peripheral blood sample was provided by each donor, and peripheral blood mononuclear cells were used for TCR beta sequencing. The Qiagen DNeasy Blood Extraction Kit was used to extract genomic DNA from the blood cell samples. Here is what the overall study found, with its caveats: In this cohort, only TCR beta chains were sequenced, and detectable features were limited by the absence of alpha or paired-chain data. According to the authors, the approach could potentially be generalized to other disease states and immunological phenotypes. Some 15 rarely observed V segments, including chromosome 9 orphons, were excluded from the earlier analysis of some 590 of the donors because counts were too low. According to a later analysis, parvovirus B19, influenza, CMV and Epstein-Barr virus appeared linked to several top co-occurrence clusters. Because HLA typing was unavailable for some donors at each locus, only the typed subset was used in association tests. The classifier was reported to diagnose cytomegalovirus status with high specificity and sensitivity in both the original cohort and the validation cohort. In a later analysis, HLA-associated TCR beta chains were found to be more clonally expanded and to have lower generation probabilities than equally common non-associated chains. Linkage disequilibrium might explain the correlated functional status among segregating V segments, but an unknown experimental factor could not be excluded. Roughly uniform sequencing depth across donors was assumed in presence/absence analyses, although this assumption may not hold. Specific HLA alleles were associated with roughly 16,000 TCR beta sequences at a false discovery rate of 0.05 in a later analysis. In a later analysis, TCR association rates were found to vary across HLA loci, with the most associated TCRs seen for DRB1 alleles and the fewest for HLA-C alleles. When HLA alleles, especially DR and DQ, strongly co-occurred, TCR associations were difficult to assign to individual alleles. Three of the identified cytomegalovirus-associated TCR beta chains were confirmed in vitro to be specific for cytomegalovirus antigens. Most CMV-associated TCR beta chains appeared to be HLA-restricted in a later analysis, and the HLA associations seemed to be driven largely by CMV exposure. A cluster of highly shared sequence variants was judged likely to be a technical artifact of the sequencing pipeline. Some IMGT-functional V segments, including TRBV6-2 and TRBV6-3, could not be distinguished by the 87-base-pair reads and were therefore excluded. A later genetic analysis associated a missense DCLRE1C variant with V-gene and J-gene trimming of TCR beta chains, and an independent cohort replicated the association. Most TCR sequences were observed very rarely across donors, whereas some public TCRs were present in many individuals. In the study, about 150 TCR beta chains were listed as associated with cytomegalovirus. According to a later genetic analysis, donors in an Asian-associated ancestry cluster had fewer N-insertions in productive TCRs than the approximately 700-donor mean. A further reported finding was that TCR beta sequences accurately predicted the HLA-A and HLA-B alleles for most subjects in the first cohort. In an earlier analysis of 587 of the donors, most TCR beta V segments were observed in productive rearrangements about 90% or about 30% of the time, broadly matching IMGT annotations. Immune exposure information for the cohort was limited to CMV serostatus.

The material sequenced was PBMCs. The receptor's source is a male donor in good health and CMV-seronegative. The chain couples TRBV28 to TRBJ2-7; 10 central bases correspond to TRBD2. The CDR3 protein sequence reads: CASRSGGAYEQYF. Read as DNA, the sequence is TGTGCCAGCAGAAGCGGGGGGGCCTACGAGCAGTACTTC.